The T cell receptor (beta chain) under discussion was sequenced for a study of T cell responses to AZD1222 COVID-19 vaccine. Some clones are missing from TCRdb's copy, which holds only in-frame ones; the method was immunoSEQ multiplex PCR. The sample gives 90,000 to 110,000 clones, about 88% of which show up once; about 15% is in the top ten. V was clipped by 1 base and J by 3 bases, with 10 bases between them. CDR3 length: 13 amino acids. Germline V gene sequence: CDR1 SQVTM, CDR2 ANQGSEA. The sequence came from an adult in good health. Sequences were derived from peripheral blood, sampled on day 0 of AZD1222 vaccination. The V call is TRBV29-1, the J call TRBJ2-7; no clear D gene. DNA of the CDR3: TGCAGCGTTGAAGTATTAGGGATCTACGAGCAGTACTTC. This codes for CSVEVLGIYEQYF.